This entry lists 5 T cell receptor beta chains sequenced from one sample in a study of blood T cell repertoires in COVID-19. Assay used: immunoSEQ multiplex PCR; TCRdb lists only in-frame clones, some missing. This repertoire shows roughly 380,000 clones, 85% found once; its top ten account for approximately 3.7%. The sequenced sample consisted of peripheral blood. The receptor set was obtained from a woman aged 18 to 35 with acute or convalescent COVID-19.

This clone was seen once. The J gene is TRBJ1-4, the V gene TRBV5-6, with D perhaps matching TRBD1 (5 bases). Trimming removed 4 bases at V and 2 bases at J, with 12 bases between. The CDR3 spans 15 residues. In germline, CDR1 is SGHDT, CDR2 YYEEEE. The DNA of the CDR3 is TGTGCCAGCAGCCCCGGGGGTCACACTAATGAAAAACTGTTTTTT. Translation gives CASSPGGHTNEKLFF. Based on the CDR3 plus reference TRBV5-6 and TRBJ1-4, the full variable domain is DAGVTQSPTHLIKTRGQQVTLRCSPKSGHDTVSWYQQALGQGPQFIFQYYEEEERQRGNFPDRFSGHQFPNYSSELNVNALLLGDSALYLCASSPGGHTNEKLFFGSGTQLSVL.

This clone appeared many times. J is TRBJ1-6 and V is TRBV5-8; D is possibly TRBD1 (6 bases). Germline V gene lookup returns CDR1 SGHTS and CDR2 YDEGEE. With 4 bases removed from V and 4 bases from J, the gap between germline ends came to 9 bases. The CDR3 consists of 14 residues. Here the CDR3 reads CASSPGQYNSPLHF. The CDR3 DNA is TGTGCCAGCAGCCCGGGACAATATAATTCACCCCTCCACTTT.

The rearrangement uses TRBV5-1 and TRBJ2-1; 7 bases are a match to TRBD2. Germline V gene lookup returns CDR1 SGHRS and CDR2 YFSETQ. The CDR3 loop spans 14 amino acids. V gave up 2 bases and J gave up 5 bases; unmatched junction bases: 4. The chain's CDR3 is CASSFLAADNEQFF. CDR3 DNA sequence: TGCGCCAGCAGCTTCCTAGCGGCCGACAATGAGCAGTTCTTC.

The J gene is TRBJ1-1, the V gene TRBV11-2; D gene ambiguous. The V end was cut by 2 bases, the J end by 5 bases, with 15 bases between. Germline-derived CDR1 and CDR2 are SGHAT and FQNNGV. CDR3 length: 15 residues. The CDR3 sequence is CASSLSIAVETEAFF. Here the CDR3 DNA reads TGTGCCAGCAGCTTAAGTATTGCAGTGGAGACTGAAGCTTTCTTT.

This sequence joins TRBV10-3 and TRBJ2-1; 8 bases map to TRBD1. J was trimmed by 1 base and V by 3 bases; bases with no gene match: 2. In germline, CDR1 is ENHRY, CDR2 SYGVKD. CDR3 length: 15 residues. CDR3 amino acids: CAISDGQGSYNEQFF. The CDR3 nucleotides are TGTGCCATCAGTGACGGACAGGGATCCTACAATGAGCAGTTCTTC.